These T cell receptor beta chains were read from a single sample in a study of cytomegalovirus exposure and HLA in healthy donors. Some clones are missing from TCRdb's copy, which holds only in-frame ones; the method was immunoSEQ multiplex PCR. The table shows approximately 150,000 clones, with roughly 76% occurring only once. The material sequenced was PBMCs. The origin of the receptors is a human donor in good health. CDR3s include the opening cysteine and the closing phenylalanine or tryptophan.

V	J	CDR3
TRBV5-1	TRBJ2-5	CASSLAGKTQYF
TRBV5-4	TRBJ2-1	CASSSRGGAGGNEQFF
TRBV5-6	TRBJ2-7	CASSTQSAYEQYF
TRBV18	TRBJ2-2	CASSLTNTGELFF
TRBV7-2	TRBJ2-7	CASSPGLAGVEQYF
TRBV6-5	TRBJ1-1	CASSPGASCEAFF
TRBV10-3	TRBJ1-6	CAISESSGKNSPLHF
TRBV6-6	TRBJ1-2	CASRLSTAPYGYTF
TRBV28	TRBJ2-5	CASSLSGQETQYF
TRBV5-1	TRBJ2-3	CASSLELSDRTDTQYF
TRBV4-2	TRBJ2-1	CASSQAGGSGNEQFF
TRBV5-1	TRBJ2-3	CASSLAGRGGPDTQYF
TRBV7-9	TRBJ2-1	CASSLGPTEQFF
TRBV7-2	TRBJ1-5	CASSFPYQPQHF
TRBV5-1	TRBJ1-5	CASSLDRGQPQHF
TRBV2	TRBJ1-1	CASSGGGGTEAFF
TRBV6-5	TRBJ1-5	CASSTSWVGNQPQHF
TRBV9	TRBJ2-7	CASSAIGGAYEQYF
TRBV10-3	TRBJ1-2	CAIKAHEGVDYGYTF
TRBV6-6	TRBJ2-2	CASSYGAGGSTGELFF
TRBV1	TRBJ2-7	CTSSPPLEAKGYEQYF
TRBV19	TRBJ1-2	CASSMVGFYGYTF
TRBV4-3	TRBJ1-1	CASSHARQGNTEAFF
TRBV4-1	TRBJ1-5	CASSLRQGKGNQPQHF
TRBV19	TRBJ1-1	CASIPGGTGGITEAFF
TRBV6-1	TRBJ2-7	CASSEWGTGSYEQYF
TRBV5-6	TRBJ2-1	CASSLTGASEQFF
TRBV7-9	TRBJ1-2	CASSYSGGVAYGYTF
TRBV4-3	TRBJ1-4	CASSQDFLIGDNEKLFF
TRBV5-6	TRBJ1-6	CAGTRRQTQHNSPLHF
TRBV7-7	TRBJ2-7	CASSLGGQGEQYF
TRBV11-3	NA	CASSLDLPAGEQYF
TRBV19	TRBJ1-6	CASRTGNSPLHF
TRBV6-5	TRBJ1-2	CASTDGEYGYTF
TRBV7-2	TRBJ1-1	CASSRGIGTEAFF
TRBV4-1	TRBJ2-5	CASSQGQGEQYF
TRBV5-1	TRBJ2-3	CASSSTAGTDTQYF
TRBV11-2	TRBJ2-3	CASSFITDTQYF
TRBV7-9	TRBJ1-3	CASSESSSSGNTIYF
TRBV5-6	TRBJ2-5	CASSLGLASETQYF
TRBV7-6	TRBJ2-2	CASSKGQGGNTGELFF
TRBV19	TRBJ2-2	CASSIGVQAGDSWSTGELFF
TRBV15	TRBJ2-2	CATSSLADRELFF
TRBV11-2	TRBJ2-3	CASSRGGGGTDTQYF
TRBV11-2	TRBJ1-1	CASSAQLGGYTEAFF
TRBV6-5	TRBJ1-2	CASRSDGGYGYTF
TRBV19	TRBJ1-2	CASSPIPGDNYGYTF
TRBV9	TRBJ2-7	CASSVSHGSMYEQYF
TRBV6-5	TRBJ1-2	CASSYSGGGRAGYTF
TRBV11-2	TRBJ2-1	CASSFGGGANNEQFF
TRBV19	TRBJ1-6	CASNQGGNSPLHF
TRBV18	TRBJ1-2	CASFSGTGISIRGYTF
TRBV25-1	TRBJ2-7	CASSGQRGRNYEQYF